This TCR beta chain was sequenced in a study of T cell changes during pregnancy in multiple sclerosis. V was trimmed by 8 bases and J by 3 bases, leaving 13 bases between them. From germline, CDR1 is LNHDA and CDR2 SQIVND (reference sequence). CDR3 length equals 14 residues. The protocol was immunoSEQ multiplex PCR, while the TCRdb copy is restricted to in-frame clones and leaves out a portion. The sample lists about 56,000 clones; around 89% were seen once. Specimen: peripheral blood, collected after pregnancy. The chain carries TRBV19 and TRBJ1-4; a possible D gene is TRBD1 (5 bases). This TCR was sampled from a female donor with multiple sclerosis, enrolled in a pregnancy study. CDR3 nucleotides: TGTGCCAGTTCAAAGTGGGGGGCTAATGAAAAACTGTTTTTT. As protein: CASSKWGANEKLFF.